A single sample is the source of the 14 T cell receptor beta chains below, sequenced in a study of cytomegalovirus exposure and HLA in healthy donors. PCR involved 60 Vbeta and 13 Jbeta primers. Generated by immunoSEQ multiplex PCR, the TCRdb table keeps only in-frame clones and is missing some. This table holds approximately 170,000 clones, around 78% found once. Material: PBMCs. The origin of the receptors is a woman aged 30 to 39 in good health and CMV-seropositive.

The gene calls are TRBV25-1 and TRBJ2-1, with D perhaps TRBD2 (6 bases). CDR1 and CDR2 from the germline V gene are MGHDK and SYGVNS. Trimming left V 6 bases short and J 2 bases short, with 17 bases between. The CDR3 covers 16 residues. The CDR3 here is CASSDHREKAYNEQFF. The CDR3, as DNA: TGTGCCAGCAGCGATCATCGGGAGAAAGCCTACAATGAGCAGTTCTTC.

This clone came up once. The V gene is TRBV27, the J gene TRBJ2-2; 8 bases line up with TRBD1. Germline trimming cut 5 bases from V and 4 bases from J; bases unmatched to any gene: 3. The germline V gene encodes CDR1 MNHEY and CDR2 SMNVEV (reference sequence). CDR3 length equals 14 residues. The CDR3 region is CASSPRGLTGELFF. The CDR3 bases are TGTGCCAGCAGTCCCAGGGGGCTCACCGGGGAGCTGTTTTTT.

The V gene is TRBV7-2, the J gene TRBJ2-7; D unresolved. Germline lookup yields CDR1 SGHTA and CDR2 FQGNSA. The CDR3 contains 12 residues. Trimming stripped 4 bases from V and 6 bases from J, with 10 bases between. This CDR3 is CASSSPLGEQYF. DNA of the CDR3: TGTGCCAGCAGCTCCCCCCTCGGCGAGCAGTACTTC.

V and J are TRBV7-6 and TRBJ2-7, with D uncertain. The CDR3 is 15 amino acids. Per germline, CDR1 SGHVS and CDR2 FNYEAQ. V was cut by 2 bases and J by 3 bases, with 14 bases left in between. This chain's CDR3 is CASSLNPTKNYEQYF. Written as DNA, the CDR3 is TGTGCCAGCAGCTTAAATCCGACAAAAAACTACGAGCAGTACTTC.

This clone was detected only once. The chain joins TRBV2 to TRBJ2-5, with 10 bases that match TRBD1. Germline values: CDR1 SNHLY, CDR2 FYNNEI. This CDR3 is 14 amino acids long. V lost 4 bases, J lost 5 bases, and 4 bases stayed unmatched. For the CDR3, the DNA is TGTGCCAGCAGTGGACAGGGGGCCTTGGAGACCCAGTACTTC. Translating gives CASSGQGALETQYF.

This chain uses TRBV29-1 with TRBJ1-1, with 7 bases that match TRBD1. The CDR3 has 14 amino acids. The V gene's germline CDR1 is SQVTM and CDR2 ANQGSEA. Losses at the gene ends were 6 bases for V and 4 bases for J; bases not matched to a gene: 11. The CDR3: CSVGQSLVGTEAFF. The DNA for the CDR3 is TGCAGCGTGGGACAGAGCCTGGTGGGCACTGAAGCTTTCTTT.

V usage is TRBV6-6 and J usage is TRBJ2-1; 9 bases agree with TRBD2. V lost 7 bases, J lost 1 base, and 8 bases stayed unmatched. The CDR3 length is 16 residues. Germline V gene sequence: CDR1 MNHNY, CDR2 SVGAGI (reference sequence). The CDR3 bases are TGTGCCAGCAAGCAGAGGAGCGGGGGGTCCTACAATGAGCAGTTCTTC. Amino acids: CASKQRSGGSYNEQFF.

The chain carries TRBV5-1 and TRBJ2-2; D is possibly TRBD1 (5 bases). The CDR3 is 15 residues long. V was pared by 0 bases and J by 4 bases, with 10 bases between. Germline V CDR1 and CDR2: SGHRS, YFSETQ. The CDR3 DNA reads as TGCGCCAGCAGCTTGGCCCCAGGGCTCACCGGGGAGCTGTTTTTT. It encodes CASSLAPGLTGELFF.

The chain combines TRBV27 with TRBJ2-3, with 9 bases aligning to TRBD2. Trimming cost V 5 bases and J 8 bases; bases outside gene matches: 11. Per germline, CDR1 MNHEY and CDR2 SMNVEV (reference sequence). The CDR3 has 15 amino acids. The CDR3 loop is CASSPSGGLVSTQYF. The DNA for the CDR3 is TGTGCCAGCAGTCCCAGCGGGGGGCTGGTTAGTACGCAGTATTTT.

A few counts support this clone. V is TRBV30 and J is TRBJ2-7, with 7 bases identical to TRBD2. This CDR3 has 13 amino acids. From germline, CDR1 is GTSNPN and CDR2 SVGIG (reference sequence). The V segment lost 2 bases and the J segment 1 base; nucleotides outside the gene matches: 2. The CDR3 spells CAWSHGGSYEQYF. The CDR3 region has the DNA TGTGCCTGGAGTCACGGGGGGTCCTACGAGCAGTACTTC.

This sequence joins TRBV19 and TRBJ2-1, with 7 bases lining up with TRBD2. Trimming removed 0 bases from V and 4 bases from J; junction bases left unmatched: 6. The CDR3 covers 16 residues. Germline V gene sequence: CDR1 LNHDA, CDR2 SQIVND (reference sequence). CDR3 nucleotide sequence: TGTGCCAGTAGTATAGAAGCTAGCGGTTTTTACAATGAGCAGTTCTTC. Translation gives CASSIEASGFYNEQFF.

This clone was observed a few times. The J gene is TRBJ1-5, the V gene TRBV6-5; D not certain. V was clipped by 8 bases and J by 5 bases, with 19 bases between them. The CDR3 sequence is 15 residues long. Germline V gives CDR1 MNHEY, CDR2 SVGAGI. The CDR3, as DNA: TGTGCCAGCCGGCAGTCCCGGGGAGGGCATCAGCCCCAGCATTTT. This sequence encodes CASRQSRGGHQPQHF.

The chain combines TRBV29-1 with TRBJ2-3, with 9 bases identical to TRBD2. V shed 4 bases, J shed 2 bases, and the junction held 7 bases outside the gene matches. The CDR3 covers 15 residues. Germline loops: CDR1 SQVTM, CDR2 ANQGSEA. As DNA, the CDR3 is TGCAGCGTTGTCCGTAGCGGGAGCGCCACAGATACGCAGTATTTT. It codes for CSVVRSGSATDTQYF.

This clone was observed once. The chain recombines TRBV11-3 with TRBJ2-3; 7 bases align to TRBD2. The germline CDR1 and CDR2 sequences are SGHNT and YENEEA. This CDR3 comprises 14 residues. Unmatched junction bases numbered 3, after V lost 5 bases and J lost 1 base. CDR3 residues: CASSPSGGTDTQYF. The CDR3 bases are TGTGCCAGCAGCCCCAGCGGGGGCACAGATACGCAGTATTTT.